This paragraph covers one T cell receptor (beta chain) sequence. In the same sample, other DNA sequences code for this CDR3. Per the original methods: Researchers report that nucleated cell counts were estimated from reference gene primer amplification. Data came from immunoSEQ multiplex PCR; TCRdb stores just in-frame clones and leaves some out. V and J calls and clone size follow that table, whereas D and trimming were derived from the DNA. The table records about 81,000 clones, more than 70% of them present only once. The CDR3 spans 15 residues. Germline lookup yields CDR1 SGHRS and CDR2 YFSETQ. The ends were cut back, 0 bases at V and 2 bases at J, with 11 bases in the middle. This sample is part of a study of blood T cell repertoires in COVID-19. Study-wide background: Italy, Spain and the United States were the sources of the convalescent and acute COVID-19 samples. Sample material is recorded as cDNA or gDNA derived from T cells, B-cell-depleted T cells, or PBMCs.

This sequence joins TRBV5-1 and TRBJ2-5; D is possibly TRBD2 (6 bases). This receptor was obtained from a human donor in a cohort sampled during active COVID-19. The specimen was peripheral blood. The CDR3 nucleotides read TGCGCCAGCAGCTTGGCCGCTGGAGGGCAAGAGACCCAGTACTTC. Its protein is CASSLAAGGQETQYF.